These 14 T cell receptor beta chains were sequenced from one sample in a study of PD-1 blockade in classical Hodgkin lymphoma. Clones were sequenced by immunoSEQ multiplex PCR, and TCRdb holds only the in-frame ones, with some missing. The sample yields over 80,000 clones, roughly 92% seen once. All patients relapsed after autologous stem cell transplantation, and brentuximab vedotin exposure varied. The sample in question was peripheral blood mononuclear cells (PBMCs), obtained at baseline. These receptor sequences come from a human donor with classical Hodgkin lymphoma.

The J gene is TRBJ1-6, the V gene TRBV30; 8 bases agree with TRBD1. The CDR3 extends over 15 amino acids. V trimming: 2 bases; J trimming: 2 bases; junction bases outside the gene matches: 2. CDR1 and CDR2 from the germline V gene are GTSNPN and SVGIG (reference sequence). The CDR3 bases are TGTGCCTGGAGTACAGGGGGAACCTATAATTCACCCCTCCACTTT. Its protein is CAWSTGGTYNSPLHF.

This clone has just one count. The V call is TRBV28, the J call TRBJ1-1, with 9 bases fitting TRBD1. V lost 6 bases to trimming and J lost 0 bases; unmatched junction nucleotides: 20. CDR3 size: 20 residues. Germline CDR1 reads MDHEN; CDR2 reads SYDVKM. Here the CDR3 reads CASSLSPIGQGRILNTEAFF. The DNA for the CDR3 is TGTGCCAGCAGCCTCTCTCCTATCGGACAGGGGCGGATTCTGAACACTGAAGCTTTCTTT.

The chain joins TRBV5-4 to TRBJ2-1; 9 bases fit TRBD1. Germline V gives CDR1 SGHNT, CDR2 YYREEE (reference sequence). The CDR3 spans 14 residues. V gave up 9 bases and J gave up 4 bases; unmatched junction bases: 8. The chain's CDR3 is CATYRDRAYNEQFF. The CDR3 nucleotides are TGTGCCACCTACCGGGACAGGGCTTACAATGAGCAGTTCTTC.

This rearrangement joins TRBV6-5 to TRBJ1-2; 10 positions match TRBD1. Germline trimming cut 5 bases from V and 5 bases from J; bases unmatched to any gene: 5. The CDR3 has 14 amino acids. The germline V gene has CDR1 MNHEY and CDR2 SVGAGI. CDR3 DNA sequence: TGTGCCAGCAGTCAAGGGACAGGGGTATATGGCTACACCTTC. Its protein is CASSQGTGVYGYTF.

The chain employs TRBV27 and TRBJ2-7; 7 nucleotides line up with TRBD1. In germline, CDR1 is MNHEY, CDR2 SMNVEV (reference sequence). J lost 4 bases, V lost 4 bases, and 7 bases had no gene match. The CDR3 length is 14 residues. CDR3 nucleotide sequence: TGTGCCAGCAGTTCCCCGGCCAGGGGGTACGAGCAGTACTTC. Its translation: CASSSPARGYEQYF.

The chain is built from TRBV6-5 and TRBJ2-1; a possible D gene is TRBD1 (6 bases). The germline CDR1 and CDR2 sequences are MNHEY and SVGAGI. This CDR3 is built from 15 residues. Trimming removed 4 bases at V and 2 bases at J, with 12 bases between. CDR3 nucleotide sequence: TGTGCCAGCAGTTTGACAGGAGGCCCCTACAATGAGCAGTTCTTC. Amino acid sequence: CASSLTGGPYNEQFF.

The chain has TRBV2 and TRBJ2-5, with D uncertain. CDR3 length equals 12 residues. CDR1 SNHLY and CDR2 FYNNEI come from the germline V gene. The ends were cut back, 7 bases at V and 4 bases at J, with 10 bases in the middle. The CDR3 nucleotides are TGTGCCAGCAACGGTCTGGGAGAGACCCAGTACTTC. Residues: CASNGLGETQYF.

The chain is built from TRBV11-1 and TRBJ1-1; 8 nucleotides match TRBD1. V shed 4 bases, J shed 1 base, and the junction held 11 bases outside the gene matches. The CDR3 runs 17 residues. Per germline, CDR1 SGHAT and CDR2 FQDESV (reference sequence). This CDR3 is CASSSGQGNMWNTEAFF. As DNA, the CDR3 is TGTGCCAGCAGCTCTGGACAGGGTAACATGTGGAACACTGAAGCTTTCTTT.

This sequence joins TRBV30 and TRBJ2-3; weak D call: TRBD2 (5 bases). The CDR3 totals 16 residues. CDR1 and CDR2 from the germline V gene are GTSNPN and SVGIG (reference sequence). V was trimmed by 3 bases and J by 3 bases, leaving 19 bases between them. The CDR3 sequence: CAWRVRLSEGTDTQYF. The CDR3 DNA reads as TGTGCCTGGAGAGTCAGGCTGAGTGAGGGAACAGATACGCAGTATTTT.

The chain has TRBV5-6 and TRBJ2-7; unclear D gene. The CDR3 loop spans 13 amino acids. The V and J ends lost 1 base and 6 bases respectively, with 11 bases between them. Germline-derived CDR1 and CDR2 are SGHDT and YYEEEE. CDR3 sequence: CASSLSQGSEQYF. CDR3 coding DNA: TGTGCCAGCAGCTTGTCACAAGGTAGCGAGCAGTACTTC.

The chain has TRBV29-1 and TRBJ1-1; 8 nucleotides match TRBD1. After removal of 6 bases from V and 4 bases from J, the junction contained 7 bases not matched to a gene. The CDR3 totals 13 residues. Germline V gene data show CDR1 as SQVTM and CDR2 as ANQGSEA. CDR3 sequence reads: CSVDRGGGTEAFF. CDR3 in DNA: TGCAGCGTAGACAGGGGAGGAGGCACTGAAGCTTTCTTT.

The chain joins TRBV19 to TRBJ2-7; D is unresolved. There are 14 residues in the CDR3. Per the germline V gene, CDR1 is LNHDA and CDR2 is SQIVND (reference sequence). The V end was cut by 4 bases, the J end by 3 bases, with 13 bases between. In nucleotides, the CDR3 is TGTGCCAGTAGTACCCGGGTCACGAACTACGAGCAGTACTTC. Translated, it gives CASSTRVTNYEQYF.

The V and J genes are TRBV10-1 and TRBJ1-1; 7 bases fit TRBD1. Germline V CDR1 and CDR2: WNHNN, SYGVQD (reference sequence). The V segment lost 3 bases and the J segment 2 bases; nucleotides outside the gene matches: 9. This CDR3 has 16 amino acids. This CDR3 is CASSDHLTGDNTEAFF. In DNA, the CDR3 is TGCGCCAGCAGTGATCACCTAACAGGGGATAACACTGAAGCTTTCTTT.

The genes are TRBV19 and TRBJ1-5; 8 bases are shared with TRBD1. V lost 5 bases and J lost 3; bases outside the gene matches: 6. The CDR3 length is 15 residues. The germline gives CDR1 LNHDA, CDR2 SQIVND (reference sequence). CDR3 bases: TGTGCCAGTAGTTGGACAGGGAAGTACAATCAGCCCCAGCATTTT. This gives the protein CASSWTGKYNQPQHF.